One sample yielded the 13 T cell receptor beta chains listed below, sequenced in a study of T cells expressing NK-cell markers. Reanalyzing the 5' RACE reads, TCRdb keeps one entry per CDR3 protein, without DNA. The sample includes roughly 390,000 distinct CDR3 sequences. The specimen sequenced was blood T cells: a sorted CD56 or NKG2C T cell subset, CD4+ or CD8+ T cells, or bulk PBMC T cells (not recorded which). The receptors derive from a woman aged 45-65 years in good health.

The chain's CDR3 is CASSPTGGWGNQPQHF. The chain couples TRBV28 to TRBJ1-5; TCRdb's assignment of TRBD1 cannot be checked, as there is no DNA. The CDR3 spans 16 residues. CDR1 and CDR2 (germline): MDHEN, SYDVKM.

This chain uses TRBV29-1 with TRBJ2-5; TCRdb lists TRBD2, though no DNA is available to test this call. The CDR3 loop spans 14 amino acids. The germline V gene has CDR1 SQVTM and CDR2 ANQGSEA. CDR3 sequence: CSVDSGNSQETQYF. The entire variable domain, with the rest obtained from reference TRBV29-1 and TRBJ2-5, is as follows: SAVISQKPSRDICQRGTSLTIQCQVDSQVTMMFWYRQQPGQSLTLIATANQGSEATYESGFVIDKFPISRPNLTFSTLTVSNMSPEDSSIYLCSVDSGNSQETQYFGPGTRLLVL.

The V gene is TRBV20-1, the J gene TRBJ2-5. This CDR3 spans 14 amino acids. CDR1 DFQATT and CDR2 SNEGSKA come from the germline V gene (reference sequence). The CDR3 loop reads CSAAYSGIQETQYF.

The CDR3 here is CATGGTGTSDTSYNEQFF. The chain recombines TRBV15 with TRBJ2-1; TCRdb designates TRBD1, a call that cannot be tested without DNA. Germline loops: CDR1 LNHNV, CDR2 YYDKDF (reference sequence). This CDR3 is 18 amino acids long.

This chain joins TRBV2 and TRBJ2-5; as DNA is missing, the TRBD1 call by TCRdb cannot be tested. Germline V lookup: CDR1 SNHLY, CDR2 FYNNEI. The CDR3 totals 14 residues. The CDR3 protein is CASSDSRAGETQYF.

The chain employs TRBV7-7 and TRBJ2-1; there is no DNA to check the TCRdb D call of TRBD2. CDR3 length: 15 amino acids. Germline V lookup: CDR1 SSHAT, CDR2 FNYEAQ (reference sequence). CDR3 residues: CASSLTSLPYNEQFF.

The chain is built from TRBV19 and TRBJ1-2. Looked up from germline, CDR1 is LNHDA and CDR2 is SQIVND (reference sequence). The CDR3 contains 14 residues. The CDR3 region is CASSIPPSRGGYTF. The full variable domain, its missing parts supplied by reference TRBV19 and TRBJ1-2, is DGGITQSPKYLFRKEGQNVTLSCEQNLNHDAMYWYRQDPGQGLRLIYYSQIVNDFQKGDIAEGYSVSREKKESFPLTVTSAQKNPTAFYLCASSIPPSRGGYTFGSGTRLTVV.

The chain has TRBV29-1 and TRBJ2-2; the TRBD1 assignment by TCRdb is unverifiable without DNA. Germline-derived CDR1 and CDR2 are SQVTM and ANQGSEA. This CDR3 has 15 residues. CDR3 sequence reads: CSVEAAKGVTGELFF.

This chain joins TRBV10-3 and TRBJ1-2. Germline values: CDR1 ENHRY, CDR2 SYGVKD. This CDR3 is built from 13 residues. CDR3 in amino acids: CAISESYTYGYTF.

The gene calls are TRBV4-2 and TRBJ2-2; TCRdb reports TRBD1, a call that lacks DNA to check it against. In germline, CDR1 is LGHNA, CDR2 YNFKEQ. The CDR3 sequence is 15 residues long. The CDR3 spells CASSRRTGDTGELFF.

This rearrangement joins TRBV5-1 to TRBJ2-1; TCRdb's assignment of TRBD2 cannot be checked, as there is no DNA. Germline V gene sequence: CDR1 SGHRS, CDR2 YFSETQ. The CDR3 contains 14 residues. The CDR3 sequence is CASSEQREGNEQFF.

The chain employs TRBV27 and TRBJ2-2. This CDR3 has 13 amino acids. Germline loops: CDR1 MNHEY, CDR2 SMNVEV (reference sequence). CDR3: CASSFNEFGELFF.

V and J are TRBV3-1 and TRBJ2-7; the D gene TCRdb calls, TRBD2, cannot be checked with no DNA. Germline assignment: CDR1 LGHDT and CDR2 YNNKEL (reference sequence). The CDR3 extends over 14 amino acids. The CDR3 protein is CASRVSTTGAEQYF.